This paragraph covers one TCR beta chain sequence. CDR3 length equals 15 residues. Germline CDR1 MDHEN, CDR2 SYDVKM. V was pared by 3 bases and J by 5 bases, with 17 bases between. These data come from a study of T cells after posttransplantation cyclophosphamide. Busulfan-fludarabine conditioning, marrow transplant, and cyclophosphamide on days +3 and +4 were administered. Sequencing was performed with immunoSEQ multiplex PCR; in TCRdb, only in-frame clones are kept and a portion is missing. The sample has about 7,600 clones, 65% to 90% seen once. The source material was CD4+ T cells sorted from blood, sampled more than 1,000 days after allogeneic stem cell transplant with posttransplant cyclophosphamide. The genes are TRBV28 and TRBJ2-7; D might be TRBD1 (5 bases). The sequence derives from a female patient between 35 and 55 years old who received an allogeneic stem cell transplant from a related donor, was CMV-positive, and had no GVHD. The T cells may come from the graft donor. The CDR3 DNA is TGTGCCAGCAGTTTGTCACAGACCCAGGGTGACGAGCAGTACTTC. This codes for CASSLSQTQGDEQYF.